A selection of T cell receptor beta chains follows, all from one sample in a study of blood T cell repertoires in COVID-19. Assay: immunoSEQ multiplex PCR; the TCRdb copy retains only in-frame clones and omits some. The sample carries more than 200,000 clones, 85% to 90% recorded once. Sequencing was carried out using peripheral blood. All receptors come from a man aged 50 or older with acute or convalescent COVID-19. Each CDR3 is given with its conserved first and last residue. D genes are given only for firm matches. Some rows have no size entry. The others give once, few or many, or a class for an expanded clone.

j_call v_call d_call clone_size cdr3_length cdr3_nt cdr3_aa
TRBJ1-1 TRBV9 NA NA 15 TGTGCCAGCAGCGTAGGTGTTAGGACAGTGGCTGAAGCTTTCTTT CASSVGVRTVAEAFF
TRBJ1-6 TRBV7-2 NA NA 14 TGTGCCAGCAGCTTAGGGGGGGTTCATTCACCCCTCCACTTT CASSLGGVHSPLHF
TRBJ1-2 TRBV19 NA NA 15 TGTGCCAGTAGTCTACAGGGTACTGCTAACTATGGCTACACCTTC CASSLQGTANYGYTF
TRBJ1-1 TRBV3-1/TRBV3-2 TRBD1 NA 12 TGTGCCAGCACCCCGGTCCAGGGGGGAGCTTTCTTT CASTPVQGGAFF
TRBJ1-5 TRBV9 NA NA 15 TGTGCCAGCAGCCCCATGGCCGGAGGGGATCAGCCCCAGCATTTT CASSPMAGGDQPQHF
TRBJ1-4 TRBV6-6 NA NA 12 TGTGCCAGCAGTACTGTTAATGAAAAACTGTTTTTT CASSTVNEKLFF
TRBJ1-1 TRBV10-3 TRBD1 few 14 TGTGCCATCAGTCCGGGACAGGATCGCCTGGGGGCTTTCTTT CAISPGQDRLGAFF
TRBJ1-2 TRBV11-2 NA NA 13 TGTGCCAGCAGCTTAATGGAGGACGGTGGCTACACCTTC CASSLMEDGGYTF
TRBJ1-2 TRBV30 NA once 10 TGTGCCTTGGGAGGAGGTGGCTACACCTTC CALGGGGYTF
TRBJ2-2 TRBV6-5 NA NA 10 TGTGCCAGGGAGGGGGGGGAGCTGTTTTTT CAREGGELFF
TRBJ1-1 TRBV21-1 NA once 10 TGTGCCAGCAGCCCTCGGGTCGCTTTCTTT CASSPRVAFF
TRBJ1-4 TRBV3-1/TRBV3-2 NA NA 13 TGTGCCAGCAACAGTGCAACTAATGAAAAACTGTTTTTT CASNSATNEKLFF
TRBJ2-5 TRBV5-6 NA NA 12 TGTGCCAGCAGCTTTCTCCCGGAGACCCAGTACTTC CASSFLPETQYF
TRBJ1-2 TRBV3-1/TRBV3-2 TRBD1 NA 16 TGTGCCAGCAGCTCGCTTGGGACAGGGGCCGGCTATGGCTACACCTTC CASSSLGTGAGYGYTF
TRBJ2-7 TRBV5-1 NA NA 14 TGCGCCAGCAGCTTGGATTCCACCTCGGGCGAGCAGTACTTC CASSLDSTSGEQYF
TRBJ2-3 TRBV5-5 TRBD1 few 17 TGTGCCAGCAGCTTTACTCGGGACAGGCCACCCGGAGATACGCAGTATTTT CASSFTRDRPPGDTQYF
TRBJ1-6 TRBV18 NA once 13 TGTGCCAGCTCTGAGGGAGATAATTCACCCCTCCACTTT CASSEGDNSPLHF
TRBJ1-1 TRBV7-9 NA NA 14 TGTGCCAGCAGCCTGCAGGGTACGCACACTGAAGCTTTCTTT CASSLQGTHTEAFF
TRBJ1-2 TRBV2 NA few 12 TGTGCCAGCAGTGACGGGAGCTATGGCTACACCTTC CASSDGSYGYTF
TRBJ1-4 TRBV6-5 TRBD1 NA 16 TGTGCCAGCAGTTTACAATTGACAGGGCCGGGGGAAAAACTGTTTTTT CASSLQLTGPGEKLFF
TRBJ2-5 TRBV6-1 TRBD2 NA 17 TGTGCCAGCAGTGAACTAGCGGGGGCCTCCCTAAGGGAGACCCAGTACTTC CASSELAGASLRETQYF